One TCR beta chain is described in this entry. Its antigen remains unknown. This sample stems from a study of T cell responses to AZD1222 COVID-19 vaccine. The study's findings and limits: Baseline seropositives among AZD1222 recipients totaled only five or six. Dominant CD4 TCR responses targeted spike regions 160-218 and 743-854.

Trimming shortened V by 0 bases and J by 1 base, and 10 bases separated the two germline ends. The length of the CDR3 is 16 residues. CDR1 is KGHSH and CDR2 is LQKENI in the germline V gene. Profiled with immunoSEQ multiplex PCR; TCRdb holds only in-frame clones, not every one. The table shows over 100,000 clones, with about 88% occurring only once. The genes are TRBV18 and TRBJ1-5, with D possibly matching TRBD1 (5 bases). This TCR was recovered from an adult in good health. The specimen comprised peripheral blood, sampled on day 0 of AZD1222 vaccination. The CDR3 bases are TGTGCCAGCTCACCACCGGGGGGAAGAAGCAATCAGCCCCAGCATTTT. Residues: CASSPPGGRSNQPQHF.